These 4 T cell receptor beta chains came from one sample sequenced in a study of spatial heterogeneity in lung cancer. The study's findings and limits: Counts that tracked tumor mutation counts were those of expanded intratumoral alpha and beta TCRs.

Regarding time point: sample taken at primary tumor resection. From the 5' RACE reads, TCRdb called clonotypes with MiXCR, one entry per CDR3 protein. The table lists tens of thousands of distinct CDR3 sequences, approximately 4.3% of them singletons, with about 9.8% in the top ten. These TCRs are of unknown antigen specificity. The sample here was lung tumor tissue, taken at surgery. The receptor source for this set is a male donor with early-stage non-small cell lung cancer.

This clonotype was observed many times. J is TRBJ1-2 and V is TRBV18, with 8 bases identical to TRBD1. The germline gives CDR1 KGHSH, CDR2 LQKENI. This CDR3 has 14 residues. V was clipped by 8 bases and J by 4 bases; unmatched bases: 9. The CDR3 here is CASGKDRDLYGYTF. CDR3 DNA sequence: TGTGCCAGCGGGAAGGACAGGGATCTCTATGGCTACACCTTC.

This clonotype qualifies as medium-sized. The rearrangement uses TRBV19 and TRBJ2-5; 7 nucleotides agree with TRBD1. Trimming removed 3 bases from V and 9 bases from J; junction bases left unmatched: 13. CDR1 is LNHDA, CDR2 SQIVND, per germline (reference sequence). This CDR3 contains 15 residues. The CDR3 region has the DNA TGTGCCAGTAGTATTAACGGACAGGTTCTACAGGCCCAGTACTTC. Residues: CASSINGQVLQAQYF.

This clonotype was found many times. The gene calls are TRBV30 and TRBJ1-1, with D perhaps matching TRBD1 (6 bases). From germline, CDR1 is GTSNPN and CDR2 SVGIG (reference sequence). This CDR3 comprises 15 residues. V lost 1 base to trimming and J lost 0 bases, with 12 bases between them. As DNA, the CDR3 is TGTGCCTGGAGTGGAGGTGCAGGGGTGAACACTGAAGCTTTCTTT. It yields the protein CAWSGGAGVNTEAFF.

This clonotype was seen repeatedly, ten times or more. V gene TRBV19 combines with J gene TRBJ1-2, with TRBD1 as a possible D gene (6 bases). Germline lookup yields CDR1 LNHDA and CDR2 SQIVND (reference sequence). CDR3 length: 16 residues. Trimming took off 8 bases at V and 0 bases at J, with 19 bases between the two ends. The CDR3 sequence is CASQKDRDIPNYGYTF. The CDR3 coding sequence is TGTGCCAGTCAAAAGGATCGGGACATCCCTAACTATGGCTACACCTTC.